One sample yielded the 23 T cell receptor beta chains listed below, sequenced in a study of memory CD4+ T cells and cytomegalovirus serostatus. Sequenced by immunoSEQ multiplex PCR; TCRdb stores in-frame clones only, minus some. Of some 44,000 clones listed, 76% are singletons. The sort gate was single viable CD3+CD4+CD8-CD45RO+ cells for memory CD4+ T cells. The specimen was memory CD4+ T cells from blood. Source of these receptors: an adult in good health and CMV-seronegative.

This CDR3 reads CASLREIHQPQHF. In nucleotides, the CDR3 is TGTGCCAGTTTAAGGGAGATCCATCAGCCCCAGCATTTT. This chain connects TRBV28 to TRBJ1-5; D remains unclear. V was clipped by 9 bases and J by 5 bases, with 14 bases between them. CDR1 MDHEN and CDR2 SYDVKM come from the germline V gene. The CDR3 is 13 amino acids.

V is TRBV5-1 and J is TRBJ2-7, with 8 bases identical to TRBD2. V dropped 2 bases and J dropped 3; count of bases not matched to a gene: 10. Germline-derived CDR1 and CDR2 are SGHRS and YFSETQ. The CDR3 consists of 16 residues. CDR3: CASSFGGSGGIYEQYF. CDR3 in DNA: TGCGCCAGCAGCTTTGGTGGAAGCGGGGGAATCTACGAGCAGTACTTC.

This chain joins TRBV11-3 and TRBJ2-1, with TRBD2 matching 12 bases. This CDR3 has 18 residues. V trimming: 5 bases; J trimming: 1 base; junction bases outside the gene matches: 9. The V gene's germline CDR1 is SGHNT and CDR2 YENEEA. DNA for the CDR3: TGTGCCAGCAGCGTGGCTAGCGGGGGGGCCGGGTCCTACAATGAGCAGTTCTTC. Amino acid sequence: CASSVASGGAGSYNEQFF.

The J gene is TRBJ1-1, the V gene TRBV7-2, with 8 nucleotides matching TRBD1. Trimming took 7 bases from V and 8 from J; bases not matched to a gene: 12. The CDR3 contains 14 residues. Germline V CDR1 and CDR2: SGHTA, FQGNSA. CDR3 in DNA: TGTGCCAGCATCCCGGGACAGGTGGCTTTCGAAGCTTTCTTT. It translates to CASIPGQVAFEAFF.

The chain recombines TRBV7-9 with TRBJ2-2, with D possibly matching TRBD2 (5 bases). CDR1 SEHNR and CDR2 FQNEAQ come from the germline V gene (reference sequence). The CDR3 totals 16 residues. The ends were cut back, 3 bases at V and 7 bases at J, with 18 bases in the middle. The CDR3 DNA follows: TGTGCCAGCAGCTTCAGCCGGATCAGCGGAATCGGGGAGCTGTTTTTT. Translation: CASSFSRISGIGELFF.

This chain links TRBV27 with TRBJ2-7, with D possibly being TRBD1 or TRBD2 (5 bases each). V was trimmed by 0 bases and J by 7 bases, leaving 16 bases between them. The CDR3 has 15 residues. Germline CDR1 MNHEY, CDR2 SMNVEV (reference sequence). CDR3 residues: CASSLSGGASGEQYF. The CDR3 nucleotides read TGTGCCAGCAGTTTATCTGGGGGAGCGTCGGGAGAGCAGTACTTC.

The chain combines TRBV18 with TRBJ1-6; tentatively, D is TRBD1 (5 bases). CDR1 and CDR2 from the germline V gene are KGHSH and LQKENI. This CDR3 is 14 amino acids long. V was shortened by 2 bases and J by 10 bases, with 12 bases between the two germline ends. The chain's CDR3 is CASSPGGPVSPLHF. DNA of the CDR3: TGTGCCAGCTCACCAGGGGGACCGGTCTCACCCCTCCACTTT.

This rearrangement joins TRBV5-1 to TRBJ2-7; D is unresolved. The germline V and J ends were trimmed by 7 bases and 2 bases, with 13 bases remaining between them. The CDR3 totals 13 residues. CDR1 and CDR2 (germline): SGHRS, YFSETQ. The CDR3 sequence: CASGLGSPYEQYF. The CDR3 DNA sequence: TGCGCCAGCGGCCTGGGCAGCCCCTACGAGCAGTACTTC.

This sequence joins TRBV6-5 and TRBJ2-6, with D maybe TRBD2 (6 bases). The CDR3 runs 16 residues. Germline loops: CDR1 MNHEY, CDR2 SVGAGI. V was cut by 4 bases and J by 2 bases, with 12 bases left in between. CDR3 sequence: CASSWGSSAGANVLTF. Written as DNA, the CDR3 is TGTGCCAGCAGTTGGGGGTCTAGCGCTGGGGCCAACGTCCTGACTTTC.

V and J are TRBV6-5 and TRBJ1-5, with D uncertain. CDR1 is MNHEY, CDR2 SVGAGI, per germline. The CDR3 is 14 amino acids. The V gene lost 6 bases and the J gene lost 0 bases, with 9 bases spanning the gap. CDR3 coding DNA: TGTGCCAGCAGCCCCAGACATAGCAATCAGCCCCAGCATTTT. This gives the protein CASSPRHSNQPQHF.

The J gene is TRBJ1-1, the V gene TRBV30; D not resolved. V lost 0 bases to trimming and J lost 3 bases, with 14 bases between them. Germline CDR1 reads GTSNPN; CDR2 reads SVGIG (reference sequence). This CDR3 is built from 15 residues. As DNA, the CDR3 is TGTGCCTGGAGTGTACGCCTCGGTGCGGACACTGAAGCTTTCTTT. Its protein product is CAWSVRLGADTEAFF.

The V and J genes are TRBV7-9 and TRBJ2-1; D gene uncertain. Germline CDR1 is SEHNR and CDR2 is FQNEAQ (reference sequence). This CDR3 contains 11 residues. V lost 6 bases, J lost 4 bases, and 4 bases lay in between. CDR3 region: CASSDYNEQFF. The DNA for the CDR3 is TGTGCCAGCAGTGATTACAATGAGCAGTTCTTC.

This clone appeared a single time. V usage is TRBV7-3 and J usage is TRBJ2-2, with unresolved D. V lost 3 bases and J lost 5, with 13 bases in between. The CDR3 runs to 15 residues. CDR1 is SGHTA, CDR2 FQGTGA, per germline. The chain's CDR3 is CASSFSGMGTGELFF. DNA for the CDR3: TGTGCCAGCAGCTTTAGTGGTATGGGGACCGGGGAGCTGTTTTTT.

The rearrangement joins TRBV5-5 to TRBJ2-7, with TRBD1 matching over 9 bases. CDR3 length: 15 amino acids. With V trimmed by 3 bases and J by 2 bases, 6 bases remained unmatched. Per the germline V gene, CDR1 is SGHKS and CDR2 is YYEKEE (reference sequence). DNA for the CDR3: TGTGCCAGCAGCTGGGGACAGGGTTTGACCTACGAGCAGTACTTC. Protein: CASSWGQGLTYEQYF.

The chain employs TRBV11-2 and TRBJ1-2; D is ambiguous. The V gene lost 5 bases and the J gene lost 7 bases, with 14 bases spanning the gap. Germline values: CDR1 SGHAT, CDR2 FQNNGV. This CDR3 comprises 13 residues. In DNA form, the CDR3 reads TGTGCCAGCAGCATCACAGAAATCGGTGGCTACACCTTC. It codes for CASSITEIGGYTF.

The chain uses TRBV12-1 and TRBJ1-2; the listed D gene, TRBD1, was not tested against the DNA. TRBV12-1 is deemed a pseudogene. This CDR3 spans 17 amino acids. As DNA, the CDR3 is TGTGCCAGCAGCTGCCTCAGGCCAATCATCGTTATCTATGGCTACACCTTC. This translates into CASSCLRPIIVIYGYTF.

This sequence joins TRBV5-1 and TRBJ1-3, with 9 bases identical to TRBD1. The CDR3 is 16 amino acids. V was pared by 0 bases and J by 7 bases, with 8 bases of the junction left unmatched. Germline-derived CDR1 and CDR2 are SGHRS and YFSETQ. The CDR3 coding sequence is TGCGCCAGCAGCTTGGACGGGGGGACAGGGTCCAACACCATATATTTT. Encoded protein: CASSLDGGTGSNTIYF.

The chain uses TRBV5-1 and TRBJ1-1; D remains unclear. Germline V lookup: CDR1 SGHRS, CDR2 YFSETQ. V lost 3 bases, J lost 1 base, and 10 bases lay in between. CDR3 size: 14 residues. Written as DNA, the CDR3 is TGCGCCAGCAGCTCGAACGTGGAGAACACTGAAGCTTTCTTT. Residues: CASSSNVENTEAFF.

The rearrangement links TRBV19 to TRBJ1-6; D unresolved. CDR1 and CDR2 from the germline V gene are LNHDA and SQIVND (reference sequence). V dropped 7 bases and J dropped 7 bases, with 11 bases sitting between them. CDR3 size: 13 residues. CDR3 in DNA: TGTGCCAGTAATCAGGACGGAAATTCACCCCTCCACTTT. It codes for CASNQDGNSPLHF.

The chain employs TRBV7-6 and TRBJ1-1, with D uncertain. Germline lookup yields CDR1 SGHVS and CDR2 FNYEAQ. V was trimmed by 0 bases and J by 1 base, leaving 9 bases between them. There are 15 residues in the CDR3. In nucleotides, the CDR3 is TGTGCCAGCAGCTTAGCGGCCGGGAGGAACACTGAAGCTTTCTTT. It encodes CASSLAAGRNTEAFF.

This clone has just a few counts. The chain couples TRBV30 to TRBJ1-6; D not resolved. The CDR3 runs 12 residues. Germline CDR1 is GTSNPN and CDR2 is SVGIG (reference sequence). V lost 3 bases and J 10 bases, leaving 10 bases between the germline ends. In nucleotides, the CDR3 is TGTGCCTGGAGCCCCGTAAAATCACCCCTCCACTTT. Amino acids: CAWSPVKSPLHF.

The gene calls are TRBV27 and TRBJ1-1; 8 bases map to TRBD1. The ends lost 3 bases at V and 5 bases at J; junction bases unmatched: 5. This CDR3 has 14 residues. Germline V gives CDR1 MNHEY, CDR2 SMNVEV (reference sequence). CDR3: CASSFRGQRTEAFF. CDR3 DNA sequence: TGTGCCAGCAGTTTCAGGGGGCAGAGGACTGAAGCTTTCTTT.

The V gene is TRBV7-2, the J gene TRBJ2-5; D gene unclear. Germline lookup yields CDR1 SGHTA and CDR2 FQGNSA. The CDR3 has 14 residues. V was pared by 3 bases and J by 3 bases, with 11 bases between. The CDR3: CASSLGVGKETQYF. CDR3 nucleotide sequence: TGTGCCAGCAGCTTGGGTGTCGGAAAAGAGACCCAGTACTTC.